A selection of T cell receptor beta chains follows, all from one sample in a study of OX40 agonist ivuxolimab in advanced cancers. Generated by immunoSEQ multiplex PCR, the TCRdb table keeps only in-frame clones and is missing some. The repertoire holds approximately 70,000 clones, just under 95% seen once, with roughly 14% in the top ten. This sample comprised CD4+ or CD8+ T cells sorted from blood, obtained in a trial of the OX40 agonist ivuxolimab. These receptors were taken from an adult with an advanced solid tumor such as melanoma, head and neck, liver or kidney cancer. Both conserved end residues are part of each CDR3. Each record gives: V gene, D gene, J gene, CDR3 protein. The D gene is left open where the match is weak.

v_call: TRBV4-1; d_call: TRBD1; j_call: TRBJ1-2; cdr3_aa: CASSDRDREDEGYTF
v_call: TRBV28; d_call: NA; j_call: TRBJ2-6; cdr3_aa: CASSFGGSGANVLTF
v_call: TRBV18; d_call: TRBD1; j_call: TRBJ1-4; cdr3_aa: CASSPPIQGGEKLFF
v_call: TRBV9; d_call: NA; j_call: TRBJ2-3; cdr3_aa: CASSGRGPGGTDTQYF
v_call: TRBV19; d_call: NA; j_call: TRBJ2-1; cdr3_aa: CASSIGADEQFF
v_call: TRBV4-2; d_call: TRBD2; j_call: TRBJ2-7; cdr3_aa: CASSQDRGGAYEQYF
v_call: TRBV4-3; d_call: NA; j_call: TRBJ1-1; cdr3_aa: CASSQVSNTEAFF
v_call: TRBV7-9; d_call: NA; j_call: TRBJ2-5; cdr3_aa: CASSSKDRNLFLETQYF
v_call: TRBV4-3; d_call: NA; j_call: TRBJ2-3; cdr3_aa: CASSQALGGQDTQYF
v_call: TRBV6-5; d_call: NA; j_call: TRBJ2-7; cdr3_aa: CASSYSMPPQGEQYF
v_call: TRBV27; d_call: NA; j_call: TRBJ1-3; cdr3_aa: CASSLGTSSGNTIYF
v_call: TRBV14; d_call: TRBD2; j_call: TRBJ2-1; cdr3_aa: CASSQVWLAGGNEQFF
v_call: TRBV9; d_call: NA; j_call: TRBJ2-1; cdr3_aa: CASSVASGAGGFEQFF
v_call: TRBV27; d_call: TRBD2; j_call: TRBJ2-1; cdr3_aa: CASSLIAGGNNEQFF
v_call: TRBV9; d_call: NA; j_call: TRBJ1-1; cdr3_aa: CASSVAFSPRDTLRNTEAFF
v_call: TRBV10-2; d_call: NA; j_call: TRBJ2-3; cdr3_aa: CASSVVGGRYTDTQYF
v_call: TRBV7-9; d_call: NA; j_call: TRBJ2-1; cdr3_aa: CASSWGERSSYNEQFF
v_call: TRBV5-1; d_call: NA; j_call: TRBJ2-7; cdr3_aa: CASSFGAGDEQYF
v_call: TRBV4-3; d_call: TRBD2; j_call: TRBJ2-1; cdr3_aa: CASSQDFTSAYNEQFF
v_call: TRBV4-1; d_call: NA; j_call: TRBJ2-1; cdr3_aa: CASSQGVHYNEQFF
v_call: TRBV15; d_call: NA; j_call: TRBJ2-7; cdr3_aa: CATSRDRKGDPSGQYF
v_call: TRBV4-1; d_call: NA; j_call: TRBJ2-7; cdr3_aa: CASSQVGGGPEQYF
v_call: TRBV28; d_call: NA; j_call: TRBJ1-5; cdr3_aa: CASSLWSGMSNQPQHF
v_call: TRBV4-1; d_call: NA; j_call: TRBJ2-2; cdr3_aa: CASSRTPTGELFF